These T cell receptor beta chains were read from a single sample in a study of T cell responses to AZD1222 COVID-19 vaccine. Clones were sequenced by immunoSEQ multiplex PCR, and TCRdb holds only the in-frame ones, with some missing. The table includes some 200,000 clones, roughly 91% detected once. The sequencing here drew on peripheral blood, taken on day 0 of AZD1222 vaccination. These receptors were obtained from an adult in good health. CDR3s include the opening cysteine and the closing phenylalanine or tryptophan. D genes are given only for firm matches. Clone size is shown for a subset of rows, as once, few, many or a class of expanded clone.

>TRBJ2-7|TRBD2|NA|TRBV7-8
TGTGCCAGCAGCTTAGGGGGGGGTTACGAGCAGTACTTC
CASSLGGGYEQYF
>TRBJ1-4|NA|NA|TRBV6-2/TRBV6-3
TGTGCCAGCAGTTCGCCAGGGGTTGATCCTAATGAAAAACTGTTTTTT
CASSSPGVDPNEKLFF
>TRBJ2-1|TRBD2|NA|TRBV27
TGTGCCAGCACGCCCCCCAGCGGGGGGGGTTACAATGAGCAGTTCTTC
CASTPPSGGGYNEQFF
>TRBJ2-6|NA|NA|TRBV9
TGTGCCAGCAGCGTAGGCAGATCTGGGGCCAACGTCCTGACTTTC
CASSVGRSGANVLTF
>TRBJ2-1|NA|once|TRBV13
TGTGCCAGCAGTGGCGCCGGGGGGCGGGCCAATGAGCAGTTCTTC
CASSGAGGRANEQFF
>TRBJ1-6|NA|NA|TRBV27
TGTGCCAGCACCCCGTTCCGGAATTCACCCCTCCACTTT
CASTPFRNSPLHF
>TRBJ2-2|NA|NA|TRBV27
TGTGCCAGCAGTTTATGGGCTTGGGGGGAGCTGTTTTTT
CASSLWAWGELFF
>TRBJ1-2|TRBD1|once|TRBV6-5
TGTGCCAGCAGTCCAGGGGGCGGCTATGGCTACACCTTC
CASSPGGGYGYTF
>TRBJ2-5|TRBD2|NA|TRBV5-1
TGCGCCAGCAGCTTAATTGGGGGGGACCGAGAGACCCAGTACTTC
CASSLIGGDRETQYF
>TRBJ2-1|NA|NA|TRBV19
TGTGCCAGTAGGGGACTTACTAACAATGAGCAGTTCTTC
CASRGLTNNEQFF
>TRBJ2-5|TRBD2|once|TRBV10-2
TGCGCCAGCAGTCCGACTAGCGGGGAGACCCAGTACTTC
CASSPTSGETQYF
>TRBJ2-1|TRBD2|NA|TRBV3-1/TRBV3-2
TGTGCCAGCAGCGCATCGGGACTAGGATACAATGAGCAGTTCTTC
CASSASGLGYNEQFF
>TRBJ2-7|NA|NA|TRBV11-2
TGTGCCAGCAGCTTAGACCGGGACGGTGTCTACGAGCAGTACTTC
CASSLDRDGVYEQYF
>TRBJ1-1|NA|NA|TRBV6-5
TGTGCCAGCAGCGGCACAGGGAGCGGTGAAGCTTTCTTT
CASSGTGSGEAFF
>TRBJ2-7|NA|NA|TRBV6-2/TRBV6-3
TGTGCCAGCAGTTACTCGAGCCGGATAGTGTTATACGAGCAGTACTTC
CASSYSSRIVLYEQYF
>TRBJ2-1|TRBD2|NA|TRBV5-6
TGTGCCAGCAGATCCGGACTAGCAGATAGGCATGAGCAGTTCTTC
CASRSGLADRHEQFF
>TRBJ2-3|TRBD1|NA|TRBV11-2
TGTGCCAGCAGCCCGGGCGGACAGGGAGAGCAGTATTTT
CASSPGGQGEQYF
>TRBJ1-5|TRBD1|NA|TRBV10-3
TGTGCCATCAGATCGACAGGGGGGCTTGACCAGCCCCAGCATTTT
CAIRSTGGLDQPQHF
>TRBJ2-7|NA|NA|TRBV4-3
TGCGCCAGCAGCCAAGGGCACTCCTACGAGCAGTACTTC
CASSQGHSYEQYF
>TRBJ2-7|TRBD2|NA|TRBV10-1
TGCGCCAGCAGCTCAACTCTTAGCGGGAGAGGCGACGAGCAGTACTTC
CASSSTLSGRGDEQYF
>TRBJ2-5|NA|NA|TRBV3-1/TRBV3-2
TGTGCCAGCAGCCGAAGCGTAGGGGAGACCCAGTACTTC
CASSRSVGETQYF
>TRBJ1-2|TRBD1|few|TRBV5-4
TGTGCCAGCAGCTTACAGGGGGGTCAAAACTATGGCTACACCTTC
CASSLQGGQNYGYTF
>TRBJ1-2|TRBD1|once|TRBV24-1
TGTGCCACCAGTGATTCCGTGACAGGGAATGTGTATGGCTACACCTTC
CATSDSVTGNVYGYTF
>TRBJ1-6|NA|NA|TRBV7-9
TGTGCCAGCAGTCGCAGCTCAGGGGCTTCACCCCTCCACTTT
CASSRSSGASPLHF
>TRBJ1-6|NA|NA|TRBV27
TGTGCCAGCAGTTTGGATTCAGGGCATTCACCCCTCCACTTT
CASSLDSGHSPLHF
>TRBJ2-5|NA|NA|TRBV6-5
TGTGCCTTGGTACGGGACAACCAAGAGACCCAGTACTTC
CALVRDNQETQYF
>TRBJ1-3|TRBD1|NA|TRBV5-6
TGTGCCAGCAGCCCGACAGGGGGCGCTGGAAACACCATATATTTT
CASSPTGGAGNTIYF
>TRBJ2-1|NA|NA|TRBV5-1
TGCGCCAGCACCCCTCAAGCTTTGAGGGTGGGACTCCCGCTAAGCTCCTACAATGAGCAGTTCTTC
CASTPQALRVGLPLSSYNEQFF
>TRBJ2-5|TRBD2|NA|TRBV5-1
TGCGCCAGCAGCTTGGGGACTAGCGGGACAGAGACCCAGTACTTC
CASSLGTSGTETQYF
>TRBJ2-3|TRBD2|NA|TRBV3-1/TRBV3-2
TGTGCCAGCAGCCCGGGACTAGCGGGTGCTTTCACAGATACGCAGTATTTT
CASSPGLAGAFTDTQYF
>TRBJ2-7|NA|NA|TRBV27
TGTGCCAGCAGTTACTTAAACGAGCAGTACTTC
CASSYLNEQYF
>TRBJ1-2|NA|NA|TRBV19
TGTGCCAGTAGTATTGACGCCTCAGCCCATAACTATGGCTACACCTTC
CASSIDASAHNYGYTF
>TRBJ1-4|TRBD1|NA|TRBV19
TGTGCCAGTAGTATCGGCGGACAGGTAGCAACTAATGAAAAACTGTTTTTT
CASSIGGQVATNEKLFF
>TRBJ2-7|NA|NA|TRBV5-1
TGCGCCAGCAGCTTAGGGGGTGGCCCCTACGAGCAGTACTTC
CASSLGGGPYEQYF
>TRBJ2-1|NA|NA|TRBV27
TGTGCCAGCAGTTTAATAAGGGTAGGAAATGAGCAGTTCTTC
CASSLIRVGNEQFF
>TRBJ1-2|TRBD1|NA|TRBV7-2
TGTGCCAGCAGCAGAGGACAGGGGCTAAGCTACACCTTC
CASSRGQGLSYTF
>TRBJ1-6|NA|NA|TRBV9
TGTGCCAGCACCGGAGGCCAGGGTAATTCACCCCTCCACTTT
CASTGGQGNSPLHF
>TRBJ2-1|TRBD1|NA|TRBV5-1
TGCGCCAGCAGCTTGGGACAGGGGAGGATTACCGACAATGAGCAGTTCTTC
CASSLGQGRITDNEQFF
>TRBJ2-1|TRBD2|NA|TRBV19
TGTGCCAGTAGTATTCCGTCCCAGCGGGGGACCAATGAGCAGTTCTTC
CASSIPSQRGTNEQFF
>TRBJ2-4|NA|NA|TRBV11-2
TGTGCCAGCAGCTTATGGGCAGGGGAAAACATTCAGTACTTC
CASSLWAGENIQYF
>TRBJ1-6|NA|NA|TRBV27
TGTGCCAGCAGTACCAGCGAAGGATACTATAATTCACCCCTCCACTTT
CASSTSEGYYNSPLHF
>TRBJ2-2|TRBD2|NA|TRBV7-9
TGTGCCAACGGGACTAGCGGGACCGGGGAGCTGTTTTTT
CANGTSGTGELFF
>TRBJ1-3|NA|NA|TRBV5-1
TGCGCCAGCAGCTCTACAGGGTCGGGAAACACCATATATTTT
CASSSTGSGNTIYF
>TRBJ1-1|NA|NA|TRBV5-4
TGTGCCAGCAGGGAACAGGGATTTTCCACTGAAGCTTTCTTT
CASREQGFSTEAFF
>TRBJ2-2|NA|NA|TRBV7-8
TGTGCCAGCAGCTTTCAGGGCCCTCCCATCGGGGAGCTGTTTTTT
CASSFQGPPIGELFF
>TRBJ2-7|NA|NA|TRBV5-1
TGCGCCAGCAGCTTGGAGCGGAGCGAGCAGTACTTC
CASSLERSEQYF
>TRBJ2-1|NA|NA|TRBV6-6
TGTGCCAGCAGTTACCTAAACAATGAGCAGTTCTTC
CASSYLNNEQFF
>TRBJ2-1|TRBD2|NA|TRBV5-6
TGTGCCAGCCTCCGTAGGTTAGCGGGGGACTCCTACAATGAGCAGTTCTTC
CASLRRLAGDSYNEQFF
>TRBJ1-2|NA|NA|TRBV7-9
TGTGCCAGCAATTCGGGGGGTTTTGGCTACACCTTC
CASNSGGFGYTF
>TRBJ2-7|NA|NA|TRBV6-1
TGTGCCAGCAGTGAAGCGACACACGAGCAGTACTTC
CASSEATHEQYF
>TRBJ1-4|NA|NA|TRBV7-9
TGTGCCAGCAGCTCGACGAGGGTTCATAGCAATGAAAAACTGTTTTTT
CASSSTRVHSNEKLFF
>TRBJ2-7|TRBD2|NA|TRBV27
TGTGCCAGCAGTCCCAGCGGGGGGCCCTACGAGCAGTACTTC
CASSPSGGPYEQYF
>TRBJ1-5|NA|NA|TRBV29-1
TGCAGCGTGGGAGGGATAGGACAGCCCCAGCATTTT
CSVGGIGQPQHF
>TRBJ1-2|TRBD1|NA|TRBV6-5
TGTGCCAGCAGTTCCGGGACAGGGAATAGAAACTATGGCTACACCTTC
CASSSGTGNRNYGYTF
>TRBJ2-1|NA|once|TRBV6-1
TGTGCCAGCAGTGAAGCGACGGTAGCAGAGCAGTTCTTC
CASSEATVAEQFF
>TRBJ1-2|NA|NA|TRBV15
TGTGCCACCAGCAGAGATAGGGGCAGGGGCATCGACTATGGCTACACCTTC
CATSRDRGRGIDYGYTF
>TRBJ1-1|NA|once|TRBV6-5
TGTGCCAGCAGTTACACGGAGGGAGAGACTGAAGCTTTCTTT
CASSYTEGETEAFF